This paragraph reports one TCR beta chain. These data are taken from a study of blood T cell repertoires in COVID-19. Study-wide background: Collection of acute and convalescent COVID-19 samples took place in the United States, Italy and Spain.

CDR3 length: 16 amino acids. From germline, CDR1 is KGHSH and CDR2 LQKENI. J gave up 0 bases and V 3 bases, and 2 bases lay outside the gene matches. Here immunoSEQ multiplex PCR was the method, and the copy in TCRdb shows in-frame clones only, minus some. The sample holds about 100,000 clones, over 85% seen once. This TCR derives from a man between 65 and 85 years old with acute or convalescent COVID-19. The chain links TRBV18 to TRBJ2-2; 9 bases map to TRBD2. Sequenced: peripheral blood. CDR3 nucleotide sequence: TGTGCCAGCTCACCTCTAGCGGGGCCGAACACCGGGGAGCTGTTTTTT. Translation: CASSPLAGPNTGELFF.